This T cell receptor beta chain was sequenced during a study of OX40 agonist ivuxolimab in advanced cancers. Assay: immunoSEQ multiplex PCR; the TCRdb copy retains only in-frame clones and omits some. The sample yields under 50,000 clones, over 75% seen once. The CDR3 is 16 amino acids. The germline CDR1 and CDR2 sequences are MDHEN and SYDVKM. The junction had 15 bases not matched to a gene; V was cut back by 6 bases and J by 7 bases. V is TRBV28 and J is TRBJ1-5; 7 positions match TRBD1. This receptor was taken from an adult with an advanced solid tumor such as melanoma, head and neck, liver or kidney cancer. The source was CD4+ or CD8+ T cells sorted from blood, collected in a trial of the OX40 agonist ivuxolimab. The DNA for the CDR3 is TGTGCCAGCAGCTCTCCGTCGACAGGGCCGAGCCAGCCCCAGCATTTT. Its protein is CASSSPSTGPSQPQHF. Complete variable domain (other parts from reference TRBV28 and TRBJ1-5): DVKVTQSSRYLVKRTGEKVFLECVQDMDHENMFWYRQDPGLGLRLIYFSYDVKMKEKGDIPEGYSVSREKKERFSLILESASTNQTSMYLCASSSPSTGPSQPQHFGDGTRLSIL.